This T cell receptor (beta chain) derives from a study of T cell changes during pregnancy in multiple sclerosis. The CDR3 totals 16 residues. CDR1 GTSNPN and CDR2 SVGIG come from the germline V gene (reference sequence). V lost 0 bases, J lost 4 bases, and 9 bases stayed unmatched. Clones were sequenced by immunoSEQ multiplex PCR, and TCRdb holds only the in-frame ones, with some missing. The top ten clones hold 7.5% to 8% of a sample with 20,000 to 25,000 clones, 85% to 90% of them seen once. This clonotype was obtained from a female donor with multiple sclerosis, enrolled in a pregnancy study. V and J are TRBV30 and TRBJ2-7; 10 positions match TRBD1. This specimen consisted of CD8+ T cells from peripheral blood mononuclear cells, obtained before pregnancy. CDR3 bases: TGTGCCTGGAGTGTAGGTCATCCGGGACAGGGGTACGAGCAGTACTTC. This codes for CAWSVGHPGQGYEQYF.